These T cell receptor beta chains were read from a single sample in a study of Ad26.COV2.S vaccination and SARS-CoV-2 variants. Method: immunoSEQ multiplex PCR; TCRdb's copy keeps in-frame clones and lacks some. Of 250,000 or so clones listed, around nine tenths are singletons. Sequenced material: peripheral blood, taken in a trial of Ad26.COV2.S vaccine versus placebo. The receptors were sampled from a person aged 18 to 65 who received the Ad26.COV2.S COVID-19 vaccine or a placebo. The CDR3 runs from the conserved cysteine through the conserved F or W. A D gene is named only where the DNA matches it firmly. Clone size is shown for a subset of rows, as once, few, many or a class of expanded clone.

v_gene	d_gene	j_gene	abundance	CDR3nt	CDR3aa
TRBV5-4	TRBD2	TRBJ2-5	NA	TGTGCCAGCAGCCCGGGGGGGACCCAGTACTTC	CASSPGGTQYF
TRBV7-8	NA	TRBJ1-1	once	TGTGCCAGCAGCCATCCGAACACTGAAGCTTTCTTT	CASSHPNTEAFF
TRBV7-9	NA	TRBJ1-4	NA	TGTGCCAGCAGCTTAGAAACGGCCCACGGGAAACTGTTTTTT	CASSLETAHGKLFF
TRBV6-2/TRBV6-3	NA	TRBJ2-5	NA	TGTGCCAGCAGTTACGGAGGGAGGATAAGTGAAGAGACCCAGTACTTC	CASSYGGRISEETQYF
TRBV7-2	TRBD1	TRBJ2-3	NA	TGTGCCAGCAGCCCACTGGCGAGGGGGCCAGATACGCAGTATTTT	CASSPLARGPDTQYF
TRBV15	NA	TRBJ2-4	NA	TGTGCCACCAGCGTGGGGTCAGACATTCAGTACTTC	CATSVGSDIQYF
TRBV2	NA	TRBJ1-5	NA	TGTGCCAGCACATCGAGATCGGGGGGGAATCAGCCCCAGCATTTT	CASTSRSGGNQPQHF
TRBV4-1	NA	TRBJ2-5	NA	TGCGCCAGCAGCCAAGATCAAGAGACCCAGTACTTC	CASSQDQETQYF
TRBV9	NA	TRBJ1-1	NA	TGTGCCAGCAGCGTATCCCCTCAGGGTGAAGCTTTCTTT	CASSVSPQGEAFF
TRBV7-8	NA	TRBJ2-1	NA	TGTGCCAGCAGCTTGACGGGGTTGGCGGGGTACAATGAGCAGTTCTTC	CASSLTGLAGYNEQFF
TRBV4-3	NA	TRBJ1-2	NA	TGCGCCAGCAGCCAAGATAGCTTTGTTAAGAGCTATGGCTACACCTTC	CASSQDSFVKSYGYTF
TRBV18	NA	TRBJ1-2	NA	TGTGCCAGCTCACCCCCGACGGGGGGGTCGACTAACTATGGCTACACCTTC	CASSPPTGGSTNYGYTF
TRBV4-1	TRBD1	TRBJ1-1	once	TGCGCCAGCAGCCAAGCTGGGACAGTGAACACTGAAGCTTTCTTT	CASSQAGTVNTEAFF
TRBV2	NA	TRBJ1-2	NA	TGTGCCAGCAGGGGCCGGTCTAACTATGGCTACACCTTC	CASRGRSNYGYTF
TRBV6-5	NA	TRBJ1-2	NA	TGTGCCAGCACCCACGGACGGTATGGCTACACCTTC	CASTHGRYGYTF
TRBV18	TRBD2	TRBJ2-1	NA	TGTGCCAGCTCACCCGGGACTAGCGGCTCCAATGAGCAGTTCTTC	CASSPGTSGSNEQFF
TRBV5-1	NA	TRBJ1-6	NA	TGCGCCAGCAGCTTGCCAGGGAAGTCCTATAATTCACCCCTCCACTTT	CASSLPGKSYNSPLHF
TRBV5-8	NA	TRBJ2-5	few	TGTGCCAGCAGCTTCTGGGGGGCTTGGGGTGAGACCCAGTACTTC	CASSFWGAWGETQYF
TRBV4-3	NA	TRBJ2-5	NA	TGCGCCAGCAGCCAAGATTGGGGGGACAGTCAAGAGACCCAGTACTTC	CASSQDWGDSQETQYF
TRBV14	NA	TRBJ1-6	many	TGTGCCAGCAGCCAGGGGGCTTGGGATAATTCACCCCTCCACTTT	CASSQGAWDNSPLHF